This T cell receptor (beta chain) was identified during a study of T cell responses to AZD1222 COVID-19 vaccine. As concerns this clone: No antigen is known for it.

Clones were read by immunoSEQ multiplex PCR, and TCRdb kept only the in-frame ones, dropping some. Of over 150,000 clones listed, 88% were seen once; the top ten hold 3% to 3.5%. General study points: Spike-spanning, vaccine-associated CD4 TCRs were dominant at 160-218 and 743-854. Elevations in Spike-specific TCR breadth and depth followed administration of two AZD1222 doses. White British donors predominated, females outnumbered males, and clonal diversity was possibly underestimated. No day 14 peak samples; only post-peak repertoires were characterized.

The V segment lost 9 bases and the J segment 7 bases; nucleotides outside the gene matches: 8. The CDR3 is 13 amino acids. Looked up from germline, CDR1 is LNHDA and CDR2 is SQIVND (reference sequence). Here the sequenced sample was peripheral blood, taken on day 0 of AZD1222 vaccination. The V and J genes are TRBV19 and TRBJ1-5; 8 bases map to TRBD1. The clonotype was recovered from an adult in good health. The CDR3 sequence is CASAGQGAQPQHF. CDR3 coding DNA: TGTGCCAGCGCGGGGCAGGGGGCACAGCCCCAGCATTTT.